This TCR beta chain was identified during a study of technical replicates of blood from a handful of donors. The protocol was immunoSEQ multiplex PCR, while the TCRdb copy is restricted to in-frame clones and leaves out a portion. The table has over 60,000 clones, 93% seen once. Germline V gene sequence: CDR1 LGHNA, CDR2 YNFKEQ. The CDR3 is 17 amino acids. V was shortened by 2 bases and J by 1 base, with 18 bases between the two germline ends. The chain has TRBV4-2 and TRBJ2-7, with D tentatively TRBD1 (5 bases). Sequencing was performed on T cells isolated from PBMCs. The source of this sequence is a human donor in good health. CDR3 coding DNA: TGTGCCAGCAGCCAACTATCCGGCTTTGGGGCTTCCTACGAGCAGTACTTC. Protein product: CASSQLSGFGASYEQYF.